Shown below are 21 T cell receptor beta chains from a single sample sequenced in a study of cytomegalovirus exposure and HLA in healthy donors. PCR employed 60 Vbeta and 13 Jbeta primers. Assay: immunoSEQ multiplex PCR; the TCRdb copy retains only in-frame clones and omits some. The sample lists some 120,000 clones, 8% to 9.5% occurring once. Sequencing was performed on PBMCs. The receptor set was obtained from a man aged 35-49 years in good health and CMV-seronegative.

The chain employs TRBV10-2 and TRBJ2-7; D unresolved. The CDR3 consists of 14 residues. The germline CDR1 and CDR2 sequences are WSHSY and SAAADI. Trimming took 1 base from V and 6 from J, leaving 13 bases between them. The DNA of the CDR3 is TGCGCCAGCAGTGAGTTTCGTTCCCTCGTCGAGCAGTACTTC. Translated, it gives CASSEFRSLVEQYF.

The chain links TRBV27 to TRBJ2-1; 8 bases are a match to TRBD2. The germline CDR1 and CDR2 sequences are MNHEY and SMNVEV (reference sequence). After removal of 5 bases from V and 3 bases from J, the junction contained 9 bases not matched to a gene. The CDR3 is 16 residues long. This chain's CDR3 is CASSPRAGVFYNEQFF. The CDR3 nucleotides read TGTGCCAGCAGTCCCCGAGCGGGGGTCTTCTACAATGAGCAGTTCTTC.

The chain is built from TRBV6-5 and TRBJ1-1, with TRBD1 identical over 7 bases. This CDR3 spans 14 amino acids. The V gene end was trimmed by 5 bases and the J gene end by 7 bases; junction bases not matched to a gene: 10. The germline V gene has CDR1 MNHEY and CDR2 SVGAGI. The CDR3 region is CASSKPLGQNEAFF. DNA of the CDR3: TGTGCCAGCAGTAAGCCGTTGGGACAGAATGAAGCTTTCTTT.

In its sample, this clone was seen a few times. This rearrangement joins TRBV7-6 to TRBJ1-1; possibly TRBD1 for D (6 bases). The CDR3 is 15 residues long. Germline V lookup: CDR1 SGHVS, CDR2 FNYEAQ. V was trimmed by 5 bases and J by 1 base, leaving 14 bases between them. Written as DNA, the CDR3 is TGTGCCAGCAGCCCGACAGGTTTGGAGAACACTGAAGCTTTCTTT. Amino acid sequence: CASSPTGLENTEAFF.

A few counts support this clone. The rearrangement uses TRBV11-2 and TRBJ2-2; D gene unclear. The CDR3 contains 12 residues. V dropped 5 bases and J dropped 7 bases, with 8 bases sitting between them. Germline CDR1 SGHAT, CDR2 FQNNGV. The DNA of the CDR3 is TGTGCCAGCAGCCAGACGGGCGGGGAGCTGTTTTTT. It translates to CASSQTGGELFF.

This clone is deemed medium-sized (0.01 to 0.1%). The CDR3 DNA reads TGTGCCAGCAGCTTAGCGGGACAGCCCTACGAGCAGTACTTC. Translation: CASSLAGQPYEQYF. The V and J genes are TRBV7-9 and TRBJ2-7; TRBD1 matches 7 bases. Germline V gene sequence: CDR1 SEHNR, CDR2 FQNEAQ (reference sequence). The V gene end was trimmed by 0 bases and the J gene end by 2 bases; junction bases not matched to a gene: 1. This CDR3 comprises 14 residues.

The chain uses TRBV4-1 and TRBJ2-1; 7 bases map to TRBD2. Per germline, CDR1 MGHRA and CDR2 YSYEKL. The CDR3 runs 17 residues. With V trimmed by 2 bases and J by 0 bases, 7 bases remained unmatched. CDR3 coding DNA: TGCGCCAGCAGCCAACAAGCGGGGACGAGCTCCTACAATGAGCAGTTCTTC. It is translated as CASSQQAGTSSYNEQFF.

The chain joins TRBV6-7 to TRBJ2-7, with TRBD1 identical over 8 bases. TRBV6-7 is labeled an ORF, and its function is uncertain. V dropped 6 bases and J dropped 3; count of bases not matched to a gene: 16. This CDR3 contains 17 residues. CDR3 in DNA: TGTGCCAGCAGGACCCAGCACCCGGACAGGGAGGACTACGAGCAGTACTTC. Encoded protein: CASRTQHPDREDYEQYF.

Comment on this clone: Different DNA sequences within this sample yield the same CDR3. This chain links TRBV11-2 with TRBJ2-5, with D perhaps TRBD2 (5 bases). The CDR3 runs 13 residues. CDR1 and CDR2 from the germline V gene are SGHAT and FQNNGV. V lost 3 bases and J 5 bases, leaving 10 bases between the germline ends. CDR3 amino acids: CASSFPGGETQYF. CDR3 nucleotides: TGTGCCAGCAGCTTTCCGGGCGGGGAGACCCAGTACTTC.

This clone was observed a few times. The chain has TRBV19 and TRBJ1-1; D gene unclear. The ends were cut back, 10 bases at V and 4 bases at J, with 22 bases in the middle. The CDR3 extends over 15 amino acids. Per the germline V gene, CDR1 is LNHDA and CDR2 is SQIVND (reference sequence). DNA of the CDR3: TGTGCCACCTCAAACCTTTATATGGGAGGCACTGAAGCTTTCTTT. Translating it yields CATSNLYMGGTEAFF.

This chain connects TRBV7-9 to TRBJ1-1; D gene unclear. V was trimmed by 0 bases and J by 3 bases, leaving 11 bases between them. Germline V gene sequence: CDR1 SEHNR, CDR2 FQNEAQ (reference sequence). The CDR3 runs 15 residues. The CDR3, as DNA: TGTGCCAGCAGCTTAGCGTTGGGGAGACACACTGAAGCTTTCTTT. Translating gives CASSLALGRHTEAFF.

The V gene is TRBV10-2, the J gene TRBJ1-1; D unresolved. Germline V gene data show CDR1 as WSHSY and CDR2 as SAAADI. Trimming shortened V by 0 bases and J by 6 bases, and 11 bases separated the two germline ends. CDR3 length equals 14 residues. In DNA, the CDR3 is TGCGCCAGCAGTGAGTCAGGAGGGTCCGCTGAAGCTTTCTTT. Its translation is CASSESGGSAEAFF.

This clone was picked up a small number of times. The CDR3 coding sequence is TGTGCCAGCAGGCCCTCGGGTGGGACTGAAGCTTTCTTT. Protein: CASRPSGGTEAFF. This chain links TRBV7-6 with TRBJ1-1; D is undetermined. Trimming took 6 bases from V and 5 from J, leaving 13 bases between them. CDR3 size: 13 residues. Germline values: CDR1 SGHVS, CDR2 FNYEAQ. The variable domain in full, with the rest retrieved from reference TRBV7-6 and TRBJ1-1, is GAGVSQSPRYKVTKRGQDVALRCDPISGHVSLYWYRQALGQGPEFLTYFNYEAQQDKSGLPNDRFSAERPEGSISTLTIQRTEQRDSAMYRCASRPSGGTEAFFGQGTRLTVV.

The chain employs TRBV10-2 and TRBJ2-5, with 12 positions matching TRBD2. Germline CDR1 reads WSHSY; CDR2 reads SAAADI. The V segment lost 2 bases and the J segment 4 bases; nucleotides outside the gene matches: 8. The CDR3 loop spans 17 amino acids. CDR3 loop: CASSEASSGGASETQYF. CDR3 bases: TGCGCCAGCAGTGAGGCTTCTAGCGGGGGGGCCTCAGAGACCCAGTACTTC.

In DNA, the CDR3 is TGTGCCAGTAGTATCCCCCCTCGACATACTAACACCGGGGAGCTGTTTTTT. It specifies CASSIPPRHTNTGELFF. The J gene is TRBJ2-2, the V gene TRBV19; the D is unclear. With 3 bases removed from V and 2 bases from J, the gap between germline ends came to 16 bases. The germline V gene has CDR1 LNHDA and CDR2 SQIVND (reference sequence). CDR3 length equals 17 residues.

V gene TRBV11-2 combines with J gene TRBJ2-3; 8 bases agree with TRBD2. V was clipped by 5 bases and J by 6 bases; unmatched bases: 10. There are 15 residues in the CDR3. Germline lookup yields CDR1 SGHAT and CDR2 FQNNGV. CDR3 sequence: CASSIPQTSADTQYF. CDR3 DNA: TGTGCCAGCAGCATCCCCCAGACTAGCGCGGATACGCAGTATTTT.

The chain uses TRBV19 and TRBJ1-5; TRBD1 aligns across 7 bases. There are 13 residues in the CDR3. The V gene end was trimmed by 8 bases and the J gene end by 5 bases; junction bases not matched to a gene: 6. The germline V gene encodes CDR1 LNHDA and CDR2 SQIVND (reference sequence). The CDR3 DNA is TGTGCCAGTGCCCCGACAGGGTATCAGCCCCAGCATTTT. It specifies CASAPTGYQPQHF.

In DNA form, the CDR3 reads TGTGCCAGCAACCCCTCCACAGGGTATGAGCAGTTCTTC. Amino acids: CASNPSTGYEQFF. V and J are TRBV6-6 and TRBJ2-1; D might be TRBD1 (6 bases). The CDR3 length is 13 residues. Germline values: CDR1 MNHNY, CDR2 SVGAGI (reference sequence). With 7 bases removed from V and 8 bases from J, the gap between germline ends came to 15 bases.

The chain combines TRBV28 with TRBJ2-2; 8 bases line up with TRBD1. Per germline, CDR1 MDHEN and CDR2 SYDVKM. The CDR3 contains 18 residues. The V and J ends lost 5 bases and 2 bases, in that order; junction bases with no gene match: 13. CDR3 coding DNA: TGTGCCAGCAGTGCCATATCAGGGACAGGCAAAAACACCGGGGAGCTGTTTTTT. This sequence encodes CASSAISGTGKNTGELFF.

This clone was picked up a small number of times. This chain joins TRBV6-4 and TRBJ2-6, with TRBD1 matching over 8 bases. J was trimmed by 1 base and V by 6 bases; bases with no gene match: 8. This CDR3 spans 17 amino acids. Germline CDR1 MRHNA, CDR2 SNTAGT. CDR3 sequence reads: CASSEDRVVSGANVLTF. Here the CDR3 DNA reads TGTGCCAGCAGCGAGGACAGGGTGGTATCTGGGGCCAACGTCCTGACTTTC.

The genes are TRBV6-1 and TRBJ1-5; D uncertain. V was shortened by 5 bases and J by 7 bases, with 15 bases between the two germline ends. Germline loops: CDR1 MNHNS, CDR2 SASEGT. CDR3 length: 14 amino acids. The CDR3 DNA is TGTGCCAGCAGTCAAAATCGGGTTGCCCAGCCCCAGCATTTT. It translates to CASSQNRVAQPQHF.